What follows are 16 T cell receptor beta chains derived from one specimen sequenced in a study of identifying expanded T cells in peripheral blood. TCRdb keeps only in-frame clones here, not all; method: immunoSEQ multiplex PCR. Of 95,000 to 100,000 clones listed, around 90% are singletons. The sample consisted of blood. These TCRs come from a person aged 18 to 75 in good health.

This rearrangement joins TRBV5-4 to TRBJ2-3, with D possibly being TRBD1 or TRBD2 (6 bases each). Trimming removed 0 bases from V and 0 bases from J, with 14 bases in between. Germline V gene sequence: CDR1 SGHNT, CDR2 YYREEE (reference sequence). The CDR3 extends over 17 amino acids. In DNA, the CDR3 is TGTGCCAGCAGCTTGGGGTTAACGGGGGCTAGCACAGATACGCAGTATTTT. This translates into CASSLGLTGASTDTQYF.

This chain connects TRBV28 to TRBJ1-2; D gene uncertain. V lost 5 bases and J 8 bases, leaving 9 bases between the germline ends. This CDR3 comprises 11 residues. Germline CDR1 MDHEN, CDR2 SYDVKM. CDR3 sequence (DNA): TGTGCCAGCAGTACTAGCGTGGGCTACACCTTC. As protein: CASSTSVGYTF.

The gene calls are TRBV7-2 and TRBJ1-4, with no clear D. Per germline, CDR1 SGHTA and CDR2 FQGNSA. V dropped 5 bases and J dropped 8 bases, with 12 bases sitting between them. The CDR3 runs 13 residues. Here the CDR3 DNA reads TGTGCCAGCAGCCCCCGTTTGAGCGAAAAACTGTTTTTT. This encodes CASSPRLSEKLFF. Supplemented by reference TRBV7-2 and TRBJ1-4, the full variable domain reads GAGVSQSPSNKVTEKGKDVELRCDPISGHTALYWYRQSLGQGLEFLIYFQGNSAPDKSGLPSDRFSAERTGGSVSTLTIQRTQQEDSAVYLCASSPRLSEKLFFGSGTQLSVL.

The V call is TRBV7-8, the J call TRBJ2-2, with D unclear. The V end lost 3 bases, the J end lost 2 bases, and 10 bases lay between the germline ends. From germline, CDR1 is SGHVS and CDR2 FQNEAQ. The length of the CDR3 is 15 residues. Written as DNA, the CDR3 is TGTGCCAGCAGCTTCGGGCACTCCAACACCGGGGAGCTGTTTTTT. Encoded protein: CASSFGHSNTGELFF.

The genes are TRBV7-2 and TRBJ2-5; no clear D. V was trimmed by 6 bases and J by 5 bases, leaving 13 bases between them. In germline, CDR1 is SGHTA, CDR2 FQGNSA. The CDR3 has 13 residues. The DNA of the CDR3 is TGTGCCAGCAGGCGTTCAGGTGGGGAGACCCAGTACTTC. Residues: CASRRSGGETQYF. The full variable domain, in which reference TRBV7-2 and TRBJ2-5 provide the parts outside the CDR3, is GAGVSQSPSNKVTEKGKDVELRCDPISGHTALYWYRQSLGQGLEFLIYFQGNSAPDKSGLPSDRFSAERTGGSVSTLTIQRTQQEDSAVYLCASRRSGGETQYFGPGTRLLVL.

The V call is TRBV5-6, the J call TRBJ2-5, with 11 bases fitting TRBD1. V dropped 1 base and J dropped 8; count of bases not matched to a gene: 13. The CDR3 is 17 residues long. CDR1 is SGHDT and CDR2 is YYEEEE in the germline V gene. The CDR3 bases are TGTGCCAGCAGCTTGTTTATGCTGAGGACAGGGGGCCATACCCAGTACTTC. This gives the protein CASSLFMLRTGGHTQYF.

The V gene is TRBV7-8, the J gene TRBJ2-7; 7 bases agree with TRBD2. Germline V lookup: CDR1 SGHVS, CDR2 FQNEAQ. This CDR3 contains 14 residues. V dropped 2 bases and J dropped 9; count of bases not matched to a gene: 10. In DNA, the CDR3 is TGTGCCAGCAGCTTAAATTGGGGAGGGCAAAGGCAGTACTTC. This encodes CASSLNWGGQRQYF. Supplemented by reference TRBV7-8 and TRBJ2-7, the full variable domain reads GAGVSQSPRYKVAKRGQDVALRCDPISGHVSLFWYQQALGQGPEFLTYFQNEAQLDKSGLPSDRFFAERPEGSVSTLKIQRTQQEDSAVYLCASSLNWGGQRQYFGPGTRLTVT.

The chain joins TRBV5-6 to TRBJ2-7; the D gene could be TRBD1 or TRBD2 (7 bases each). Germline CDR1 SGHDT, CDR2 YYEEEE. V was pared by 3 bases and J by 4 bases, with 17 bases between. The CDR3 length is 15 residues. Written as DNA, the CDR3 is TGTGCCAGCAGCTCAAGGGAGGGGGCGCGTTACGAGCAGTACTTC. Encoded protein: CASSSREGARYEQYF.

The J gene is TRBJ2-7, the V gene TRBV5-1, with 12 bases aligning to TRBD1. Germline V lookup: CDR1 SGHRS, CDR2 YFSETQ. The J segment lost 2 bases and the V segment lost 0 bases, leaving 3 bases of the junction unmatched. This CDR3 has 16 residues. In DNA, the CDR3 is TGCGCCAGCAGCTTGGGCGGGACAGGGGGCACCTACGAGCAGTACTTC. It translates to CASSLGGTGGTYEQYF. The whole variable domain, remainder taken from reference TRBV5-1 and TRBJ2-7, is KAGVTQTPRYLIKTRGQQVTLSCSPISGHRSVSWYQQTPGQGLQFLFEYFSETQRNKGNFPGRFSGRQFSNSRSEMNVSTLELGDSALYLCASSLGGTGGTYEQYFGPGTRLTVT.

The sample holds one count of this clone. The chain has TRBV5-1 and TRBJ1-4; 7 nucleotides match TRBD1. The trim removed 7 bases at V and 1 base at J, leaving 7 bases unmatched. In germline, CDR1 is SGHRS, CDR2 YFSETQ. CDR3 length equals 15 residues. CDR3 bases: TGCGCCAGCCGATTAACAGGGGTAACTAATGAAAAACTGTTTTTT. Residues: CASRLTGVTNEKLFF.

The CDR3 DNA is TGTGCCACGGAGGGAGGGACAGGTTATGGCTACACCTTC. Protein: CATEGGTGYGYTF. The chain carries TRBV5-5 and TRBJ1-2, with 8 bases matching TRBD1. Germline V lookup: CDR1 SGHKS, CDR2 YYEKEE (reference sequence). The length of the CDR3 is 13 residues. V lost 9 bases and J lost 5; bases outside the gene matches: 9.

The chain has TRBV14 and TRBJ2-1, with 7 bases that match TRBD1. CDR3 length: 15 residues. Germline V gene lookup returns CDR1 SGHDN and CDR2 FVKESK. The ends lost 1 base at V and 1 base at J; junction bases unmatched: 1. CDR3 sequence reads: CASSQGQGSYNEQFF. Written as DNA, the CDR3 is TGTGCCAGCAGCCAAGGACAGGGTTCCTACAATGAGCAGTTCTTC. Together with reference TRBV14 and TRBJ2-1, the CDR3 gives the full variable domain: EAGVTQFPSHSVIEKGQTVTLRCDPISGHDNLYWYRRVMGKEIKFLLHFVKESKQDESGMPNNRFLAERTGGTYSTLKVQPAELEDSGVYFCASSQGQGSYNEQFFGPGTRLTVL.

This clone was picked up one time. This chain joins TRBV7-9 and TRBJ2-7; D remains unclear. V was trimmed by 2 bases and J by 3 bases, leaving 5 bases between them. Germline assignment: CDR1 SEHNR and CDR2 FQNEAQ (reference sequence). The CDR3 contains 12 residues. DNA for the CDR3: TGTGCCAGCAGCTTAACTCTCTACGAGCAGTACTTC. It is translated as CASSLTLYEQYF.

This chain connects TRBV11-3 to TRBJ2-3, with 7 bases fitting TRBD2. V shed 2 bases, J shed 1 base, and the junction held 0 bases outside the gene matches. CDR1 and CDR2 (germline): SGHNT, YENEEA. The CDR3 runs 14 residues. As DNA, the CDR3 is TGTGCCAGCAGCTTAACTAGCGGCACAGATACGCAGTATTTT. This gives the protein CASSLTSGTDTQYF.

The V and J genes are TRBV7-9 and TRBJ2-5; D is unresolved. Trimming shortened V by 3 bases and J by 1 base, and 9 bases separated the two germline ends. This CDR3 is built from 14 residues. Germline V gives CDR1 SEHNR, CDR2 FQNEAQ (reference sequence). CDR3 sequence (DNA): TGTGCCAGCAGCTTTTCATCAATCCAAGAGACCCAGTACTTC. Translated: CASSFSSIQETQYF.

The CDR3 region has the DNA TGTGCCAGCAGTTTTGTCAGGGTTTCGCCCTACAATGAGCAGTTCTTC. Translation gives CASSFVRVSPYNEQFF. V gene TRBV28 combines with J gene TRBJ2-1; TRBD1 might be the D (5 bases). The ends were cut back, 3 bases at V and 2 bases at J, with 14 bases in the middle. The CDR3 has 16 residues. The germline gives CDR1 MDHEN, CDR2 SYDVKM.